This TCR beta chain was captured in a study of blood T cell repertoires in COVID-19. As for the study in general: COVID-19 samples from acute and convalescent phases originated in the United States, Italy and Spain.

The CDR3 extends over 12 amino acids. V lost 8 bases and J lost 8, with 15 bases in between. Germline CDR1 and CDR2: SNHLY and FYNNEI. The data were produced by immunoSEQ multiplex PCR, yet TCRdb's version contains in-frame clones alone and is incomplete. Here the sample spans a few hundred thousand clones, around 87% being singletons. Material for sequencing was peripheral blood. This clonotype originated in a woman aged 45 to 65 who had recovered from COVID-19. The rearrangement uses TRBV2 and TRBJ1-2, with D perhaps matching TRBD1 (5 bases). CDR3 coding DNA: TGTGCCAGCCCGGAGGGACCCAGAGGCTACACCTTC. It is translated as CASPEGPRGYTF. Supplemented by reference TRBV2 and TRBJ1-2, the full variable domain reads EPEVTQTPSHQVTQMGQEVILRCVPISNHLYFYWYRQILGQKVEFLVSFYNNEISEKSEIFDDQFSVERPDGSNFTLKIRSTKLEDSAMYFCASPEGPRGYTFGSGTRLTVV.